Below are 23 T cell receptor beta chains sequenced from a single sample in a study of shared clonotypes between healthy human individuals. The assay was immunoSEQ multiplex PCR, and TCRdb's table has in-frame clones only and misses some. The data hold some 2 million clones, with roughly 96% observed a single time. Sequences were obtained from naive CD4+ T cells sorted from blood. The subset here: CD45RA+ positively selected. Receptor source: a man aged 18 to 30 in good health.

CDR3 sequence (DNA): TGTGCCTGGAGTGCCGGGTCTGGGACGTTGGGCTACACCTTC. As protein: CAWSAGSGTLGYTF. This chain links TRBV30 with TRBJ1-2; tentatively, D is TRBD1 (5 bases). Germline CDR1 is GTSNPN and CDR2 is SVGIG (reference sequence). This CDR3 region has 14 residues. V lost 1 base to trimming and J lost 8 bases, with 17 bases between them.

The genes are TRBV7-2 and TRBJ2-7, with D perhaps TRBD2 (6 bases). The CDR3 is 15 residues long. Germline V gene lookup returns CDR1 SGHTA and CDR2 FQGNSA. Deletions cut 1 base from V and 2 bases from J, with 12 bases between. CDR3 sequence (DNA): TGTGCCAGCAGCTTAGAAAGCGGGTCCGCCTACGAGCAGTACTTC. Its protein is CASSLESGSAYEQYF.

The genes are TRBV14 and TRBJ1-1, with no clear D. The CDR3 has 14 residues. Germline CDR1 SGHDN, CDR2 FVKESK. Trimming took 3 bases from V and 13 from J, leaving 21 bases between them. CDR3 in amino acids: CASSQNEPSIWGFF. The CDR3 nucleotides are TGTGCCAGCAGCCAGAACGAGCCTAGTATTTGGGGTTTCTTT.

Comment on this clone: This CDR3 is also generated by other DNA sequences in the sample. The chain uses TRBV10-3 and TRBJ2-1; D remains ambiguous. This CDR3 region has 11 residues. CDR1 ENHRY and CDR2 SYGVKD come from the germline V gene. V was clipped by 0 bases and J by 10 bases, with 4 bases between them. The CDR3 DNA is TGTGCCATCAGTGAGTCCGGAGAGCAGTTCTTC. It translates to CAISESGEQFF.

CDR3 coding DNA: TGTGCCAGCTCCCAAGCCCCTGGAAACACCATATATTTT. Translated, it gives CASSQAPGNTIYF. The genes are TRBV18 and TRBJ1-3, with D unresolved. This CDR3 region has 13 residues. With 6 bases removed from V and 2 bases from J, the gap between germline ends came to 8 bases. Germline V gives CDR1 KGHSH, CDR2 LQKENI.

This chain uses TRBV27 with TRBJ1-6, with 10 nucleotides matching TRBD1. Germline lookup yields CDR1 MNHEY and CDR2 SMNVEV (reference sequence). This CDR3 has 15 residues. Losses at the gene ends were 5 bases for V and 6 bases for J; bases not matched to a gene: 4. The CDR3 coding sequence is TGTGCCAGCAGTAAGACAGGGGGCGCTAATTCACCCCTCCACTTT. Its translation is CASSKTGGANSPLHF.

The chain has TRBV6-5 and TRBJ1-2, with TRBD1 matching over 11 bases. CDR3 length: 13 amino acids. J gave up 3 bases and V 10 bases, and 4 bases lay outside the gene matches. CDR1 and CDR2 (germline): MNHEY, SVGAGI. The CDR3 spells CATRDRGDYGYTF. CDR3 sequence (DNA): TGTGCCACCCGGGACAGGGGGGACTATGGCTACACCTTC.

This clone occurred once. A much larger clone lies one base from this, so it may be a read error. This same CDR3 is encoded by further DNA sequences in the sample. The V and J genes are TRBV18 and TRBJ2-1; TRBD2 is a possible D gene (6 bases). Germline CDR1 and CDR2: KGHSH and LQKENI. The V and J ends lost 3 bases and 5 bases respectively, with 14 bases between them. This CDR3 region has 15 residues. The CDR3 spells CASSPGTGVDNEQFF. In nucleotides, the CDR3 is TGTGCCAGCTCACCCGGGACGGGGGTGGACAATGAGCAGTTCTTC. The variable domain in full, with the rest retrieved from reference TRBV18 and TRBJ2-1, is NAGVMQNPRHLVRRRGQEARLRCSPMKGHSHVYWYRQLPEEGLKFMVYLQKENIIDESGMPKERFSAEFPKEGPSILRIQQVVRGDSAAYFCASSPGTGVDNEQFFGPGTRLTVL.

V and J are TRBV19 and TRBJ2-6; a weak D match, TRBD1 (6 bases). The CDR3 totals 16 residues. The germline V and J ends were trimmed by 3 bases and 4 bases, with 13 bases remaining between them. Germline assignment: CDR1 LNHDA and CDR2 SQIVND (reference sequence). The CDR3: CASSILAGAGANVLTF. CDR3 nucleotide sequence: TGTGCCAGTAGTATTCTCGCAGGGGCCGGGGCCAACGTCCTGACTTTC.

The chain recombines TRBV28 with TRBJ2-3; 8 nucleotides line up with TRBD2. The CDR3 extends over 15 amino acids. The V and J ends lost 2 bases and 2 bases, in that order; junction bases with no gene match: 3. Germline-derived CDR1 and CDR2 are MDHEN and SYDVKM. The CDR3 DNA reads TGTGCCAGCAGTTTAGGCGGGGGGATCACAGATACGCAGTATTTT. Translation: CASSLGGGITDTQYF.

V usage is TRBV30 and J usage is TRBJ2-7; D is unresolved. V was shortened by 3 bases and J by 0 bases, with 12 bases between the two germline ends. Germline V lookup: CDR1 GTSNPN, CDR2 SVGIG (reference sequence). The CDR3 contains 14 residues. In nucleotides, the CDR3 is TGTGCCTGGAGGTACCAGGCCCTCTCCTACGAGCAGTACTTC. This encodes CAWRYQALSYEQYF.

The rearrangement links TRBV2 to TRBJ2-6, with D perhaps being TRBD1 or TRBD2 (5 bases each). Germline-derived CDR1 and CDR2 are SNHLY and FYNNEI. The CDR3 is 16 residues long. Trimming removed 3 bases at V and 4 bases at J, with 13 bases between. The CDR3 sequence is CASSEGRRSGANVLTF. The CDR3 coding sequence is TGTGCCAGCAGTGAGGGACGGCGCTCCGGGGCCAACGTCCTGACTTTC.

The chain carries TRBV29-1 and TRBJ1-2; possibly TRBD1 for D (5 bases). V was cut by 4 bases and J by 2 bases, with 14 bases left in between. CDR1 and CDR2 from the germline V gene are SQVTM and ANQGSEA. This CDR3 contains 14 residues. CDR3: CSVVLGQGNYGYTF. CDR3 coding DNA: TGCAGCGTTGTATTAGGGCAGGGCAACTATGGCTACACCTTC. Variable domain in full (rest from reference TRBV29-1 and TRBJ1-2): SAVISQKPSRDICQRGTSLTIQCQVDSQVTMMFWYRQQPGQSLTLIATANQGSEATYESGFVIDKFPISRPNLTFSTLTVSNMSPEDSSIYLCSVVLGQGNYGYTFGSGTRLTVV.

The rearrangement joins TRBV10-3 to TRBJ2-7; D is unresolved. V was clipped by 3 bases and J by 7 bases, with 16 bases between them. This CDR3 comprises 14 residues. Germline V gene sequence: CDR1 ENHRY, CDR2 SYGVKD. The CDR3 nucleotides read TGTGCCATCAGTGAAGGCTACTCTCCCGTGGAGCAGTACTTC. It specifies CAISEGYSPVEQYF.

The CDR3 nucleotides read TGTGCCATCAGTGAGTCGTCAGGGTTAAGAGAAGCTTTCTTT. This codes for CAISESSGLREAFF. The chain employs TRBV10-3 and TRBJ1-1; maybe TRBD1 (5 bases). CDR3 size: 14 residues. V shed 0 bases and J shed 8 bases, with 13 bases lying between them. CDR1 is ENHRY and CDR2 is SYGVKD in the germline V gene.

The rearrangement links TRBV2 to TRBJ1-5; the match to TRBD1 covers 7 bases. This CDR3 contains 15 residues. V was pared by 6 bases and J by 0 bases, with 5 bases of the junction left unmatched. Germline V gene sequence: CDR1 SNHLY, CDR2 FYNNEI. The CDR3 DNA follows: TGTGCCAGCAGGACCGACAGGGTTAGCAATCAGCCCCAGCATTTT. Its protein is CASRTDRVSNQPQHF.

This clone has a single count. In DNA form, the CDR3 reads TGCGCCACGGGGACAGACCCTAGCACAGATACGCAGTATTTT. It encodes CATGTDPSTDTQYF. This chain connects TRBV5-1 to TRBJ2-3; 7 bases line up with TRBD1. CDR3 length: 14 residues. CDR1 and CDR2 (germline): SGHRS, YFSETQ. Trimming at V came to 9 bases and at J to 0 bases, leaving 7 bases not matched to a gene.

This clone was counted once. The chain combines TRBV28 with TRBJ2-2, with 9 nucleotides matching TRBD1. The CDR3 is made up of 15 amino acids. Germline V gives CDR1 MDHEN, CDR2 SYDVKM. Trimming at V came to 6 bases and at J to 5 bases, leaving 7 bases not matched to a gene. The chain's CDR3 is CASRSGTGRTGELFF. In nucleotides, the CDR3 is TGTGCCAGCAGGTCAGGGACAGGGCGGACCGGGGAGCTGTTTTTT.

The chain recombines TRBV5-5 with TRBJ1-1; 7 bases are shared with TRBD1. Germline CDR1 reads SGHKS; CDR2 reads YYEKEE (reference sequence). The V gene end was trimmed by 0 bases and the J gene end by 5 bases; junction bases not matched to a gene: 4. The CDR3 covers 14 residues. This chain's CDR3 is CASSLVTGVTEAFF. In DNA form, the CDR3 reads TGTGCCAGCAGCTTGGTCACAGGGGTTACTGAAGCTTTCTTT.

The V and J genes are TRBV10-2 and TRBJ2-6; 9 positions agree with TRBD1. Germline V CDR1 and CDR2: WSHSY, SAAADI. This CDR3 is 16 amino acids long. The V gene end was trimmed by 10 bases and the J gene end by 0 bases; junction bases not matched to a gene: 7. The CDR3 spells CATGGTGHSGANVLTF. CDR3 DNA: TGCGCCACAGGGGGGACAGGGCACTCTGGGGCCAACGTCCTGACTTTC.

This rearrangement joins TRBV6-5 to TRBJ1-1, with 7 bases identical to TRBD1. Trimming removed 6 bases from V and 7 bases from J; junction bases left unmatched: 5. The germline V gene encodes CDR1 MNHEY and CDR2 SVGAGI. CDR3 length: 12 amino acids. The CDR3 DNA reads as TGTGCCAGCAGAAGAACAGGGGATGAAGCTTTCTTT. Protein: CASRRTGDEAFF.

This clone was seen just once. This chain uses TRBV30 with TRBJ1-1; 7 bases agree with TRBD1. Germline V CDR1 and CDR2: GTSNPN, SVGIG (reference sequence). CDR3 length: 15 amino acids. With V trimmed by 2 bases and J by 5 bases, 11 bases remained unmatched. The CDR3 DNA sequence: TGTGCCTGGAGTTTCTTAGACAGGGCGACAACTGAAGCTTTCTTT. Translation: CAWSFLDRATTEAFF.

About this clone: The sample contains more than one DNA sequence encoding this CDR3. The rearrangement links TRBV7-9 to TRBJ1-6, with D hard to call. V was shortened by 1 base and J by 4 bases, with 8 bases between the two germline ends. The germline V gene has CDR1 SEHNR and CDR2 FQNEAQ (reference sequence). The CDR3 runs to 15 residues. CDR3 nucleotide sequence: TGTGCCAGCAGCTTAGGGGCTTTTTATAATTCACCCCTCCACTTT. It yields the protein CASSLGAFYNSPLHF.